What follows is one T cell receptor (beta chain) and its context. Its antigen is still unknown. This entry is derived from a study of T cell repertoires in cytomegalovirus infection. Study context: In public TCR beta signatures, there were indications of both CMV infection and matching HLA type. Findings and limits, study-wide: HLA-C-restricted CMV-specific TCR beta clonotypes prevailed in the ex vivo response. The cumulative frequency of public TCR beta families identified carriers of CMV plus the relevant HLA.

Using its own MiXCR run on the reads, TCRdb lists one record per CDR3 protein. The sample carries about 360,000 distinct CDR3 sequences, 15% to 20% recorded once. The sequencing sample was made of PBMCs. The receptor's source is a human donor in good health (CMV status not recorded). Some clones in this sample may be carry-over from other donors' samples.

The CDR3, as DNA: TGTGCCAGCAGCTCGTATAACACTGAAGCTTTCTTT. Translated, it gives CASSSYNTEAFF. V and J are TRBV5-4 and TRBJ1-1; D not certain. Trimming pared 3 bases from V and 2 bases from J, leaving 5 bases between. This CDR3 has 12 residues. Germline CDR1 is SGHNT and CDR2 is YYREEE (reference sequence).